This T cell receptor beta chain derives from a study of T cell changes during pregnancy in multiple sclerosis (dated by TCRdb to the late 2010s). Background for the entire study: The study looked at changes in the T cell repertoire across pregnancy in women with multiple sclerosis.

Library creation used the immunoSEQ multiplex PCR assay. TCRdb re-hosts the immuneACCESS table, in-frame sequences only. Its copies lack some clones; in the studies checked, an unresolved V gene accounts for under half of them, and the cause for the rest is not known. In all, the sample holds tens of thousands of clones, and over 85% of those were seen once. The ten largest clones take up less than 2% of the sample. The germline V gene (reference sequence) provides CDR1 SEHNR and CDR2 FQNEAQ. Deletion took 5 bases off V and 5 bases off J, with a span of 18 bases between the germline ends. The CDR3 has 15 amino acids, counting the end cysteine and phenylalanine. Only CDR3 DNA is held: 45 bases, read in frame from base 1. As concerns this clone: Its binding antigen is unknown. Base-call qualities are not available, and no considerably larger clone is one nucleotide away.

The clonotype was recovered from a female donor with multiple sclerosis, enrolled in a pregnancy study. The sequences come from peripheral blood, collected in the second trimester of pregnancy. The chain was built from TRBV7-9 and TRBJ1-2; no D segment can be confidently identified. The CDR3 in this case is CASSPVGSTSYGYTF. The DNA reads as follows: TGTGCCAGCAGCCCCGTGGGCAGTACAAGTTATGGCTACACCTTC.